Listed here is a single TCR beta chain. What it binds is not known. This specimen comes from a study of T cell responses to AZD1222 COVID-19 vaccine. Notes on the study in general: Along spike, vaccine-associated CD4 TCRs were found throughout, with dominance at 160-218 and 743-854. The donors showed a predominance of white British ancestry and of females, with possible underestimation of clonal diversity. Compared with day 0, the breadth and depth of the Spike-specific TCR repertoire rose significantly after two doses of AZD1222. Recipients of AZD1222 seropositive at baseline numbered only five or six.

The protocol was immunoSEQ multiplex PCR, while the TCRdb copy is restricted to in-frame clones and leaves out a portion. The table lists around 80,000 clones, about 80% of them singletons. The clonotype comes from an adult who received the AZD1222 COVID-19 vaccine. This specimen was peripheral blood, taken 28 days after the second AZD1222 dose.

The CDR3 sequence: CASNPRAHAADTQYF. CDR3 DNA sequence: TGTGCCAGCAACCCGCGGGCGCATGCGGCGGATACGCAGTATTTT. The rearrangement uses TRBV2 and TRBJ2-3, with D perhaps TRBD2 (5 bases). The germline V gene has CDR1 SNHLY and CDR2 FYNNEI. V lost 7 bases to trimming and J lost 6 bases, with 20 bases between them. CDR3 length: 15 amino acids.